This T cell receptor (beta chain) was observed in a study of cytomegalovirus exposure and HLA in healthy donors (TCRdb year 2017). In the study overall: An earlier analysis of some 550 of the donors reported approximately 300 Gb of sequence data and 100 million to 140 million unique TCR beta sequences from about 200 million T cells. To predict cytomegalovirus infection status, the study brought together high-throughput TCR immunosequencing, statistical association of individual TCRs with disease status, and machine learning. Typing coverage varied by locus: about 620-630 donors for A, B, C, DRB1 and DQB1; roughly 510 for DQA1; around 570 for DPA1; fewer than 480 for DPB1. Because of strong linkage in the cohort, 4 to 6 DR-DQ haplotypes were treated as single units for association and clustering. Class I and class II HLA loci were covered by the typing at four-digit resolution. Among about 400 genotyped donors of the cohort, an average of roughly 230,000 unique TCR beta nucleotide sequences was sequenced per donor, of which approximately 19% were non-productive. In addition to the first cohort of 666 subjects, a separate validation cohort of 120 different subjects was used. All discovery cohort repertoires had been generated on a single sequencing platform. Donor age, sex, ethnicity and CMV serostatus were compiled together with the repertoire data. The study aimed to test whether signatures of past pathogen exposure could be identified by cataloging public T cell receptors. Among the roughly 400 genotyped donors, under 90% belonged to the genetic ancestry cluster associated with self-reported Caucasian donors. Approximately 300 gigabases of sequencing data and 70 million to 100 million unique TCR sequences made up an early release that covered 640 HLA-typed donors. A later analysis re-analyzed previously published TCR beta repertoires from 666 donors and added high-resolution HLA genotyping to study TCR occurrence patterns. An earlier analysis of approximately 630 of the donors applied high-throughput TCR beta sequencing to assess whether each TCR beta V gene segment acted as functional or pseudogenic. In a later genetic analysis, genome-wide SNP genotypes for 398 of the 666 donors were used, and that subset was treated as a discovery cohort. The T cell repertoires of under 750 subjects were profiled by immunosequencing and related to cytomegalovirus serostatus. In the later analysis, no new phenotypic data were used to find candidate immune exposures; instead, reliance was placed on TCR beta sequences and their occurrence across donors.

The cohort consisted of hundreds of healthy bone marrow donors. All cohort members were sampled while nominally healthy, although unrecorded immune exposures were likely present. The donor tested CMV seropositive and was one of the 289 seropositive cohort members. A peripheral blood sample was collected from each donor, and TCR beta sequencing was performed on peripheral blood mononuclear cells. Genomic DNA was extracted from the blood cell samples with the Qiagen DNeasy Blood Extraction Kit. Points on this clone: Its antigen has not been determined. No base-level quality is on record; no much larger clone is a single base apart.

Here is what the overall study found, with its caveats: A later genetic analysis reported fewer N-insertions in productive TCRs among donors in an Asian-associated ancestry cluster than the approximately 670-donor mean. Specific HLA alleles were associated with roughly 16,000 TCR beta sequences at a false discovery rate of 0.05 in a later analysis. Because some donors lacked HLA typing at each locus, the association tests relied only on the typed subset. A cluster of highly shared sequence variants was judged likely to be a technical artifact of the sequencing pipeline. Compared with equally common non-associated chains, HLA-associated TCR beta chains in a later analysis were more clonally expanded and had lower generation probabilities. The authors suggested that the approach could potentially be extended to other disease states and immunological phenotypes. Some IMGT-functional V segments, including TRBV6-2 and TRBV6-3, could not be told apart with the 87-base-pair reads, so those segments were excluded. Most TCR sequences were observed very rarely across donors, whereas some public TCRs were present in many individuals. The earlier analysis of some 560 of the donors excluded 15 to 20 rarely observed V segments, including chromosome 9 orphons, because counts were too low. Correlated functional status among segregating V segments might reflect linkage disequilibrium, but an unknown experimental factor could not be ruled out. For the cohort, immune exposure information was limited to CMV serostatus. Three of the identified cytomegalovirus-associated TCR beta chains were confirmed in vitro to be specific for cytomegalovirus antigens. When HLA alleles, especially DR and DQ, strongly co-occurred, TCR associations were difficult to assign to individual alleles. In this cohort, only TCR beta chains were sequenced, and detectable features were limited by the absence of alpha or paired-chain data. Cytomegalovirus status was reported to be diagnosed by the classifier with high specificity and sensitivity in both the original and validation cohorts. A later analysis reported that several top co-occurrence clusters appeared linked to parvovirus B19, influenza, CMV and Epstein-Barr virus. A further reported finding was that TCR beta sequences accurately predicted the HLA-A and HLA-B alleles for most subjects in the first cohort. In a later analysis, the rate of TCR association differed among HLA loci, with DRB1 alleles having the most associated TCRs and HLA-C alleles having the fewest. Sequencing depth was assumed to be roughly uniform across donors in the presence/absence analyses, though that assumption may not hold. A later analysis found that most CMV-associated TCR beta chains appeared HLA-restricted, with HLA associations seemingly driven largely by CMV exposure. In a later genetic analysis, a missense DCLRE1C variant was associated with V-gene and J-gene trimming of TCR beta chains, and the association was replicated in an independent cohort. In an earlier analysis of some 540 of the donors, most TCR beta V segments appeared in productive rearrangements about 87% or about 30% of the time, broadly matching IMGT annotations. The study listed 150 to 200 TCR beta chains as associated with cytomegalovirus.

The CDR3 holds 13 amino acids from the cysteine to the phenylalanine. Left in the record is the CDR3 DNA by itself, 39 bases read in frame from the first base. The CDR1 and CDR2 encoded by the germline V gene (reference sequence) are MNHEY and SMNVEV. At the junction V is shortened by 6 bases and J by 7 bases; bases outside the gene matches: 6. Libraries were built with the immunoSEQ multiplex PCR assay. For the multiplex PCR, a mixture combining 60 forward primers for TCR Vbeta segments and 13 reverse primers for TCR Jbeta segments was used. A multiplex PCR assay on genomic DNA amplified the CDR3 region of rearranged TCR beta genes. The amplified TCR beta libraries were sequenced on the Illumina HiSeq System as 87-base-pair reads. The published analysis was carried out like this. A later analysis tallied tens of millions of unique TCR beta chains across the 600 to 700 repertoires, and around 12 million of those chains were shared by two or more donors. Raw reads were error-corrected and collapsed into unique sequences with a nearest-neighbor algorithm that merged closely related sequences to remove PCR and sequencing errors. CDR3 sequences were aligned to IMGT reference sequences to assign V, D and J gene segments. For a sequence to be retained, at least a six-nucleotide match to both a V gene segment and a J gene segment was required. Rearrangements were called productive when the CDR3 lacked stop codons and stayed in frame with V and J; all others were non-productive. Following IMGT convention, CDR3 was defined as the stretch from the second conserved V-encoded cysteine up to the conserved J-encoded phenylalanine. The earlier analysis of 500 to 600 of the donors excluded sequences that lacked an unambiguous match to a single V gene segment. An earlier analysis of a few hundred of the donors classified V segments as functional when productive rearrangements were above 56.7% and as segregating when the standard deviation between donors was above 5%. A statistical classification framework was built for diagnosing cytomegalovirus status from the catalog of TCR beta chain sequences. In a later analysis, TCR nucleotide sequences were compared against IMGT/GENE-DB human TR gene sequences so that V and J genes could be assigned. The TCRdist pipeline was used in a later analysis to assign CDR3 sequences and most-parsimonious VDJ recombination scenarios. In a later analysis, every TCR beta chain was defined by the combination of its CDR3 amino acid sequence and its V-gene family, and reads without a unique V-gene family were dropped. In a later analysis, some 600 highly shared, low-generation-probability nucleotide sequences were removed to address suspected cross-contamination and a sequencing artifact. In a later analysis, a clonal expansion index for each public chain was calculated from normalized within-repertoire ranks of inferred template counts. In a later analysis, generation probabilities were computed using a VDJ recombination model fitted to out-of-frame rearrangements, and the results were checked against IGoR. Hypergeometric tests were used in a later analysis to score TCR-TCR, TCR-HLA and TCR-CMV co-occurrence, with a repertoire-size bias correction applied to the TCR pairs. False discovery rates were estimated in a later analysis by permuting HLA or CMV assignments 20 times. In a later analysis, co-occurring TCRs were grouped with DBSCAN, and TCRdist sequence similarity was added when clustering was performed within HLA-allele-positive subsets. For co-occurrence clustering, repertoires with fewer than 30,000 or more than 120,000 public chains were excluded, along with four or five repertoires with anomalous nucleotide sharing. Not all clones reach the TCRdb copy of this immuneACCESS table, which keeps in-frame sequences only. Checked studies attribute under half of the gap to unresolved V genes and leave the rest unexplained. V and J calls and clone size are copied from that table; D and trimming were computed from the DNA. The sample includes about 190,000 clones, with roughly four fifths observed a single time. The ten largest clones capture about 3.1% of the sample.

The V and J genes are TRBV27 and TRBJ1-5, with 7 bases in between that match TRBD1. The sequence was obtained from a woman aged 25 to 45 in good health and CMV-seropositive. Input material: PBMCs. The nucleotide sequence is TGTGCCAGCAGCTCCTCAGGGGGACAGCCCCAGCATTTT. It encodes CASSSSGGQPQHF.